The rows below give T cell receptor beta chains drawn from one sample of a study of blood T cell repertoires in COVID-19. The assay was immunoSEQ multiplex PCR, and TCRdb's table has in-frame clones only and misses some. This repertoire shows 250,000 or so clones, roughly 86% found once; its top ten account for 2.6%. The source material was PBMCs or T cells enriched from blood (not recorded which). These receptors were taken from a young woman with acute COVID-19. Each CDR3 is given with its conserved first and last residue. A D gene is named only where the DNA matches it firmly. Some rows mark clone size as missing; the rest say once, few, many or name a class of expanded clone.

cdr3_length j_call d_call v_call clone_size cdr3_aa cdr3_nt
15 TRBJ1-1 . TRBV3-1/TRBV3-2 . CASSHSDRRNTEAFF TGTGCCAGCAGCCACTCGGACAGACGGAACACTGAAGCTTTCTTT
17 TRBJ1-1 . TRBV25-1 . CASSDLLTGNMNTEAFF TGTGCCAGCAGTGACTTACTGACTGGCAACATGAACACTGAAGCTTTCTTT
14 TRBJ1-3 . TRBV18 . CASSKQGAGNTIYF TGTGCCAGCTCTAAACAGGGAGCTGGAAACACCATATATTTT
14 TRBJ1-5 . TRBV27 once CASSTTGNVQPQHF TGTGCCAGCAGCACAACAGGGAATGTTCAGCCCCAGCATTTT
12 TRBJ2-7 . TRBV6-2/TRBV6-3 . CASSLSGVEQYF TGTGCCAGCAGTTTATCAGGGGTCGAGCAGTACTTC
15 TRBJ2-2 . TRBV4-1 once CASSQGRINTGELFF TGCGCCAGCAGCCAAGGCAGAATTAACACCGGGGAGCTGTTTTTT
14 TRBJ1-3 . TRBV2 . CASNNPIQGNTIYF TGTGCCAGCAACAATCCCATCCAGGGAAACACCATATATTTT
15 TRBJ1-1 TRBD1 TRBV27 . CASSPIQGVSTEAFF TGTGCCAGCAGTCCAATACAGGGGGTATCAACTGAAGCTTTCTTT
19 TRBJ2-2 TRBD2 TRBV7-2 . CASSLVGLAGVTNTGELFF TGTGCCAGCAGCTTAGTAGGGCTAGCGGGGGTGACGAACACCGGGGAGCTGTTTTTT
13 TRBJ2-2 . TRBV27 . CASISGDTGELFF TGTGCCAGCATATCAGGGGACACCGGGGAGCTGTTTTTT
13 TRBJ1-5 TRBD1 TRBV30 once CACNRDRNQPQHF TGTGCCTGCAACCGGGACAGAAATCAGCCCCAGCATTTT
16 TRBJ2-3 TRBD2 TRBV5-4 . CASSLAGTTHTVAQYF TGTGCCAGCAGCTTGGCTGGGACTACCCATACAGTTGCGCAGTATTTT
12 TRBJ1-2 . TRBV29-1 few CSVVTTNYGYTF TGCAGCGTTGTGACAACTAACTATGGCTACACCTTC
15 TRBJ2-3 TRBD1 TRBV7-6 . CASSSNRGRGDTQYF TGTGCCAGCAGCTCCAACAGGGGACGTGGAGATACGCAGTATTTT
14 TRBJ1-1 . TRBV10-1 . CASRRQILDTEAFF TGCGCCAGCAGACGACAGATTTTGGACACTGAAGCTTTCTTT
15 TRBJ2-2 . TRBV3-1/TRBV3-2 . CASSQVRQATGELFF TGTGCCAGCAGCCAAGTACGACAGGCTACCGGGGAGCTGTTTTTT
16 TRBJ2-2 . TRBV19 . CASSIEDSANTGELFF TGTGCCAGTAGTATTGAAGACAGTGCGAACACCGGGGAGCTGTTTTTT
14 TRBJ1-2 . TRBV7-6 . CASSLAETSYGYTF TGTGCCAGCAGCTTAGCAGAGACATCTTATGGCTACACCTTC
15 TRBJ1-6 TRBD1 TRBV7-2 . CASSSYQGASSPLHF TGTGCCAGCAGCTCCTATCAGGGGGCGTCTTCACCCCTCCACTTT
12 TRBJ2-2 . TRBV12-3/TRBV12-4 once CASEHRAGELFF TGTGCCAGCGAACACCGGGCCGGGGAGCTGTTTTTT
13 TRBJ1-6 TRBD1 TRBV19 . CATTGVGNSPLHF TGTGCCACCACAGGGGTGGGCAATTCACCCCTCCACTTT
14 TRBJ1-5 . TRBV6-5 . CASRRTVFDQPQHF TGTGCCAGCAGACGGACAGTATTCGATCAGCCCCAGCATTTT
15 TRBJ2-5 TRBD2 TRBV11-2 . CASSTGLAGGETQYF TGTGCCAGCAGCACGGGACTAGCGGGGGGAGAGACCCAGTACTTC